This T cell receptor beta chain was recovered during a study of vaccination and CD4 T cells after COVID-19. About the study: Overlapping spike peptides of SARS-CoV-2, HCoV-NL63, HCoV-OC43 and HCoV-229E stimulated the cells.

Study-wide findings and caveats: Convalescent patients displayed spike mono-reactivity in 304 of 307 vaccine-specific clones.

The study sequenced cultured CD4+ T cell DNA using the Oncomine TCR Beta short-read assay. Scientists extracted genomic DNA from CD4+ T cells grown in culture. In TCRdb, the PCR reads were re-called with MiXCR into one record per CDR3 protein. The table has 15,000 to 20,000 distinct CDR3 sequences, over 45% seen once. Treatment in this sample: roughly 11-day PBMC culture with coronavirus spike peptide pools or control peptides (ViraFEST assay). Under the ViraFEST approach, antigen-specific T cells were expanded with peptide pools and TCRs subsequently sequenced. This clonotype has a handful of counts. Antigen specificity is unknown. Sample: CD4+ T cells from blood, cultured in vitro. This TCR derives from a human donor who had recovered from COVID-19.

This chain's CDR3 is CASSNGQASSYEQYF. The CDR3 DNA is TGTGCCAGCAGCAACGGACAGGCAAGCTCCTACGAGCAGTACTTC. The V gene is TRBV7-6, the J gene TRBJ2-7, with TRBD1 matching 7 bases. Unmatched junction bases numbered 7, after V lost 5 bases and J lost 0 bases. The CDR3 spans 15 residues. The germline V gene encodes CDR1 SGHVS and CDR2 FNYEAQ.